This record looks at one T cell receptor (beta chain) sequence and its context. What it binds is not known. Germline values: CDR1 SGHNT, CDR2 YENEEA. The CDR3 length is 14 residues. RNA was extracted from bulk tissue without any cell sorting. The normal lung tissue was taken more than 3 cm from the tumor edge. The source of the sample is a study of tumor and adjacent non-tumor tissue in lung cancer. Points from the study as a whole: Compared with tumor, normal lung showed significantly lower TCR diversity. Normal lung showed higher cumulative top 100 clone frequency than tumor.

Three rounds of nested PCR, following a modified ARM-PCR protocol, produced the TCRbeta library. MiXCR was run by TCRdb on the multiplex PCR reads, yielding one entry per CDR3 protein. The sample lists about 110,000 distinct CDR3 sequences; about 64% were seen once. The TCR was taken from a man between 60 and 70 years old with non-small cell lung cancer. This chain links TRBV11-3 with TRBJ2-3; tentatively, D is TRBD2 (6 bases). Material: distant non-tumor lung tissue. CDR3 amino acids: CVSSLGGDTDTQYF. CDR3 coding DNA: TGTGTCAGTAGCTTAGGCGGGGACACAGATACGCAGTATTTT. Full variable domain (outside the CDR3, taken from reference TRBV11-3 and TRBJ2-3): EAGVVQSPRYKIIEKKQPVAFWCNPISGHNTLYWYLQNLGQGPELLIRYENEEAVDDSQLPKDRFSAERLKGVDSTLKIQPAELGDSAVYLCVSSLGGDTDTQYFGPGTRLTVL.